The 3 T cell receptor beta chains below all came from one sample that was sequenced in a study of human T cells and chemical hapten exposure. Noted time point: healthy volunteer bleed at 6 weeks. Total RNA was isolated from whole blood that had not been fractionated. TCRdb re-called the RACE reads through MiXCR, storing one row per CDR3 protein. The sample carries approximately 79,000 distinct CDR3 sequences, about 8.7% recorded once. The sample taken for sequencing was whole blood. The source is a male donor in good health. Some clones in this sample may be carry-over from other donors' samples.

The chain couples TRBV6-5 to TRBJ2-2; TRBD2 matches 7 bases. J lost 6 bases, V lost 2 bases, and 6 bases had no gene match. CDR1 and CDR2 from the germline V gene are MNHEY and SVGAGI. The CDR3 is 15 residues long. CDR3 coding DNA: TGTGCCAGCAGTTACAGACTAGCCGAGCCCGGGGAGCTGTTTTTT. This sequence encodes CASSYRLAEPGELFF.

This chain joins TRBV27 and TRBJ2-7; 8 nucleotides align to TRBD1. The germline gives CDR1 MNHEY, CDR2 SMNVEV (reference sequence). The CDR3 runs 15 residues. The J segment lost 4 bases and the V segment lost 5 bases, leaving 10 bases of the junction unmatched. CDR3 sequence: CASSLGVQGAYEQYF. CDR3 nucleotide sequence: TGTGCCAGCAGTCTAGGGGTTCAGGGGGCTTACGAGCAGTACTTC.

This clonotype has only a few counts. The gene calls are TRBV20-1 and TRBJ2-7; perhaps TRBD1 as D (6 bases). CDR3 length: 10 amino acids. V lost 4 bases and J lost 6, with 7 bases in between. Germline values: CDR1 DFQATT, CDR2 SNEGSKA (reference sequence). The CDR3 reads CSAIQGEQYF. The DNA for the CDR3 is TGCAGTGCTATACAGGGCGAGCAGTACTTC.